The 14 T cell receptor beta chains below come from one sample, sequenced in a study of blood T cell repertoires in COVID-19. Produced via immunoSEQ multiplex PCR; TCRdb's table is partial and in-frame only. There are about 120,000 clones in the sample; about 85% occur only once, and 5% to 8% lies in the top ten. Sequencing was done on a sample of peripheral blood. The source of these receptors is a man older than 75 with active or convalescent COVID-19.

The V gene is TRBV6-5, the J gene TRBJ2-1; 8 bases are shared with TRBD2. This CDR3 is built from 16 residues. Germline loops: CDR1 MNHEY, CDR2 SVGAGI. The J segment lost 10 bases and the V segment lost 4 bases, leaving 15 bases of the junction unmatched. In DNA, the CDR3 is TGTGCCAGCAGTTTGACTAGCGTCAAGCGTACGGGGGAGCAGTTCTTC. Translating it yields CASSLTSVKRTGEQFF.

The CDR3 loop is CASSRRQGGNTIYF. CDR3 nucleotide sequence: TGTGCCAGTAGTAGACGACAGGGTGGAAACACCATATATTTT. The gene calls are TRBV19 and TRBJ1-3; 7 bases match TRBD1. The CDR3 totals 14 residues. The V gene end was trimmed by 4 bases and the J gene end by 3 bases; junction bases not matched to a gene: 3. CDR1 and CDR2 (germline): LNHDA, SQIVND (reference sequence).

This sequence joins TRBV6-5 and TRBJ1-1, with D uncertain. The CDR3 has 12 residues. Deletions cut 6 bases from V and 1 base from J, with 6 bases between. CDR1 is MNHEY and CDR2 is SVGAGI in the germline V gene. The CDR3 is CASSPRNTEAFF. CDR3 DNA: TGTGCCAGCAGCCCCCGGAACACTGAAGCTTTCTTT.

The chain uses TRBV7-3 and TRBJ2-1, with 7 bases matching TRBD2. Germline CDR1 SGHTA, CDR2 FQGTGA. This CDR3 is built from 15 residues. V shed 1 base and J 9 bases; nucleotides not matched to a gene: 9. CDR3 nucleotide sequence: TGTGCCAGCAGCTTAAATGCGGCGGGAGAGGGTGAGCAGTTCTTC. Translating it yields CASSLNAAGEGEQFF.

Notes on this clone: This same CDR3 is encoded by further DNA sequences in the sample. The V gene is TRBV18, the J gene TRBJ1-1; the D gene is possibly TRBD1 (6 bases). This CDR3 has 13 amino acids. With 3 bases removed from V and 5 bases from J, the gap between germline ends came to 10 bases. From germline, CDR1 is KGHSH and CDR2 LQKENI. The chain's CDR3 is CASSPGQSTEAFF. Here the CDR3 DNA reads TGTGCCAGCTCACCGGGACAAAGTACTGAAGCTTTCTTT.

V and J are TRBV9 and TRBJ1-1; D ambiguous. This CDR3 has 14 amino acids. From germline, CDR1 is SGDLS and CDR2 YYNGEE. With 1 base removed from V and 4 bases from J, the gap between germline ends came to 11 bases. The CDR3 nucleotides read TGTGCCAGCAGCGTACGGGGAGGAGGCACTGAAGCTTTCTTT. Translating gives CASSVRGGGTEAFF.

V usage is TRBV3-1 (or the pseudogene TRBV3-2) and J usage is TRBJ2-7; 7 bases line up with TRBD2. The CDR3 sequence is 14 residues long. From germline, CDR1 is LGHDT and CDR2 YNNKEL (reference sequence). Trimming took 2 bases from V and 7 from J; bases not matched to a gene: 8. This chain's CDR3 is CASSQRGGRGEQYF. The CDR3 nucleotides read TGTGCCAGCAGCCAACGCGGCGGGAGAGGAGAGCAGTACTTC.

The rearrangement uses TRBV18 and TRBJ2-3; 11 bases agree with TRBD1. The CDR3 has 18 amino acids. Losses at the gene ends were 0 bases for V and 3 bases for J; bases not matched to a gene: 8. Germline lookup yields CDR1 KGHSH and CDR2 LQKENI. In nucleotides, the CDR3 is TGTGCCAGCTCACCACCGAGAGGGGGACAGGGGGGAACAGATACGCAGTATTTT. Encoded protein: CASSPPRGGQGGTDTQYF.

The chain recombines TRBV6-5 with TRBJ2-5, with 7 bases fitting TRBD2. Germline V lookup: CDR1 MNHEY, CDR2 SVGAGI. CDR3 size: 14 residues. V lost 6 bases to trimming and J lost 1 base; unmatched junction nucleotides: 5. The chain's CDR3 is CASRDPGGQETQYF. The CDR3 DNA sequence: TGTGCCAGCAGAGACCCGGGGGGCCAAGAGACCCAGTACTTC.

About this clone itself: Other nucleotide sequences in the sample specify the same CDR3. The rearrangement uses TRBV11-2 and TRBJ2-5, with 10 nucleotides matching TRBD1. Germline V gives CDR1 SGHAT, CDR2 FQNNGV. The trim removed 4 bases at V and 0 bases at J, leaving 5 bases unmatched. The CDR3 loop spans 16 amino acids. The CDR3 loop reads CASSSRDRGHQETQYF. CDR3 DNA sequence: TGTGCCAGCAGCTCCCGGGACAGGGGACACCAAGAGACCCAGTACTTC.

The V gene is TRBV3-1 (or the pseudogene TRBV3-2), the J gene TRBJ2-5; 9 nucleotides match TRBD1. Germline CDR1 is LGHDT and CDR2 is YNNKEL (reference sequence). This CDR3 is 15 amino acids long. V was clipped by 1 base and J by 5 bases; unmatched bases: 5. The CDR3 nucleotides read TGTGCCAGCAGCCAAGTGGACAGGGGTTTGGAGACCCAGTACTTC. Translated: CASSQVDRGLETQYF.

This chain links TRBV4-3 with TRBJ1-1; possible D gene TRBD1, 5 bases. The CDR3 sequence is 13 residues long. Germline CDR1 is LGHNA and CDR2 is YSLEER. Trimming stripped 4 bases from V and 3 bases from J, with 9 bases between. The CDR3 region has the DNA TGCGCCAGCAGCCCCAAGGGGTACACTGAAGCTTTCTTT. Translating it yields CASSPKGYTEAFF.

The chain has TRBV10-3 and TRBJ1-2; D possibly corresponds to TRBD1 (5 bases). This CDR3 spans 14 amino acids. Germline CDR1 reads ENHRY; CDR2 reads SYGVKD. V was pared by 5 bases and J by 1 base, with 11 bases between. The CDR3 region is CAISKGRGNYGYTF. CDR3 in DNA: TGTGCCATCAGTAAGGGGCGCGGTAACTATGGCTACACCTTC.

V and J are TRBV29-1 and TRBJ2-1; 8 nucleotides agree with TRBD2. Germline V gene lookup returns CDR1 SQVTM and CDR2 ANQGSEA. Losses at the gene ends were 0 bases for V and 0 bases for J; bases not matched to a gene: 7. This CDR3 region has 17 residues. This chain's CDR3 is CSVEDRVAGYSYNEQFF. CDR3 bases: TGCAGCGTTGAAGATCGGGTAGCGGGATACTCCTACAATGAGCAGTTCTTC.